One sample yielded the 21 T cell receptor beta chains listed below, sequenced in a study of tumor and adjacent non-tumor tissue in lung cancer (dated by TCRdb to about 2018). The library was built by means of multiplex PCR. Data came from an Illumina HiSeq 2500. TCRbeta libraries were built by three rounds of nested PCR using primers (Table S4), following protocols modified from ARM-PCR. TCRdb reanalyzed the raw reads on its own, using fastp at Q25 for trimming and MiXCR for clone calling, and kept in-frame beta chains. Rows with one shared CDR3 protein collapse into an entry with the most common genes and DNA. The sample contains about 85,000 distinct CDR3 sequences, around 57% of them found a single time. The ten largest clones capture 15% of the sample. RNA was extracted from bulk unsorted tissue and checked for quality with a NanoDrop ND-1000 and an Agilent 2100. Sequencing was carried out using lung tumor tissue. The source of these receptors is a man aged 70 or older with non-small cell lung cancer.

On this clonotype: A much larger clonotype is one base distant, so this may be a read error. This sequence joins TRBV5-1 and TRBJ2-5; TRBD1 agrees at 9 bases. Germline-derived CDR1 and CDR2 are SGHRS and YFSETQ. The CDR3 is 14 residues long. CDR3 sequence: CASSRQGDQETLYF. DNA for the CDR3: TGCGCCAGCAGCAGACAGGGGGACCAAGAGACCCTGTACTTC.

This chain uses TRBV7-9 with TRBJ2-3, with TRBD2 as a possible D gene (5 bases). Germline lookup yields CDR1 SEHNR and CDR2 FQNEAQ (reference sequence). This CDR3 is built from 14 residues. CDR3: CAGSLYEGRDTQYF. The CDR3, as DNA: TGTGCTGGCAGCTTATATGAAGGGAGAGATACGCAGTATTTT. The whole variable domain, filled in from reference TRBV7-9 and TRBJ2-3, reads DTGVSQNPRHKITKRGQNVTFRCDPISEHNRLYWYRQTLGQGPEFLTYFQNEAQLEKSRLLSDRFSAERPKGSFSTLEIQRTEQGDSAMYLCAGSLYEGRDTQYFGPGTRLTVL.

Points on this clonotype: With a much larger clone just one base away, this may be a read error. The chain recombines TRBV28 with TRBJ1-6, with unresolved D. Germline-derived CDR1 and CDR2 are MDHEN and SYDVKM. The CDR3 loop spans 11 amino acids. CDR3 coding DNA: TGTGCCAACAGTTTATGGGGACCCCTCCACTTT. Protein product: CANSLWGPLHF.

This sequence joins TRBV28 and TRBJ2-7, with 8 bases fitting TRBD1. Germline lookup yields CDR1 MDHEN and CDR2 SYDVKM. J gave up 11 bases and V 7 bases, and 10 bases lay outside the gene matches. There are 12 residues in the CDR3. CDR3 amino acids: CASKEDRVGKYF. DNA for the CDR3: TGTGCCAGCAAGGAGGACAGGGTGGGGAAGTACTTC.

This clonotype has a single count. This may come from a read error, since a much larger clone is one base off. The chain employs TRBV20-1 and TRBJ1-5; 7 positions agree with TRBD1. Germline V gene data show CDR1 as DFQATT and CDR2 as SNEGSKA (reference sequence). The CDR3 length is 13 residues. The CDR3 is CSLLRQGNKPQHF. In nucleotides, the CDR3 is TGCAGTCTCCTACGACAGGGCAATAAGCCCCAGCATTTT.

Concerning this clonotype: The CDR3 does not end in the conserved phenylalanine or tryptophan, so this is likely a read error. The chain recombines TRBV6-1 with TRBJ2-2; D might be TRBD1 (5 bases). CDR3 length: 16 amino acids. CDR1 is MNHNS, CDR2 SASEGT, per germline. CDR3 sequence (DNA): TGTGTCAGCAGTGATTCGCAGGGTTCGGACACCGGGGAGCTGTTTGTT. It encodes CVSSDSQGSDTGELFV.

In this sample, this clonotype is medium-sized. This rearrangement joins TRBV5-1 to TRBJ2-7; D call uncertain. From germline, CDR1 is SGHRS and CDR2 YFSETQ. CDR3 length: 13 residues. V lost 4 bases and J lost 3, with 11 bases in between. The CDR3 protein is CASSLNPGYEQYF. The CDR3 coding sequence is TGCGCCAGCAGCCTAAACCCCGGCTACGAGCAGTACTTC.

Notes on this clonotype: A junction end diverges from the germline sequence, so it may reflect a read error. J is TRBJ1-5 and V is TRBV11-1; D may be TRBD1 (5 bases). Germline loops: CDR1 SGHAT, CDR2 FQDESV (reference sequence). The CDR3 has 15 residues. As DNA, the CDR3 is TGTACCAGCAGCCCCGGGACGGGGAGAGATCAGCCCCAGCATTTT. Protein product: CTSSPGTGRDQPQHF.

This clonotype was counted between two and nine times. It may be a read error: a sequence one base away is much more abundant. The genes are TRBV6-1 and TRBJ2-3; D is unclear. Germline V gene sequence: CDR1 MNHNS, CDR2 SASEGT. Trimming cost V 8 bases and J 0 bases, with 6 bases left between them. The CDR3 is made up of 12 amino acids. CDR3 sequence reads: CASATSTDTQYF. The CDR3 region has the DNA TGTGCCAGCGCGACGAGCACAGATACGCAGTATTTT.

Comments on this clonotype: This CDR3 fails to terminate in the conserved phenylalanine or tryptophan, so it likely reflects a read error. The chain has TRBV28 and TRBJ2-7, with D perhaps TRBD2 (5 bases). CDR1 is MDHEN, CDR2 SYDVKM, per germline. This CDR3 is 14 amino acids long. Trimming stripped 8 bases from V and 0 bases from J, with 14 bases between. CDR3 amino acids: CASSPGVISYEQYS. The CDR3 DNA follows: TGTGCCAGCTCGCCCGGGGTAATCTCCTACGAGCAGTACTCC.

This clonotype was recorded many times. V usage is TRBV10-1 and J usage is TRBJ2-5; the D call may be TRBD1 or TRBD2 (6 bases each). Trimming left V 0 bases short and J 6 bases short, with 11 bases between. This CDR3 comprises 14 residues. From germline, CDR1 is WNHNN and CDR2 SYGVQD (reference sequence). In DNA form, the CDR3 reads TGCGCCAGCAGTGAGTCGCAGGGGAGGCAGACCCAGTACTTC. Amino acids: CASSESQGRQTQYF.

Concerning this clonotype: One end of the junction does not line up with germline, which may come from a read error. This chain uses TRBV7-9 with TRBJ1-2; D uncertain. This CDR3 has 12 amino acids. Germline CDR1 is SEHNR and CDR2 is FQNEAQ (reference sequence). For the CDR3, the DNA is TGTGCCAGCAGCAACCCACGGGATTGGACGTCCTTC. Translating gives CASSNPRDWTSF.

Of note for this clonotype: A much more abundant neighbour one base away suggests this may be a read error. The rearrangement joins TRBV4-1 to TRBJ2-3; D perhaps matches TRBD2 (6 bases). Germline CDR1 is MGHRA and CDR2 is YSYEKL. The CDR3 covers 16 residues. This CDR3 is CANSRGLSSSTDTQYF. The CDR3 DNA sequence: TGCGCCAACAGCCGGGGACTTAGTTCTAGCACAGATACGCAGTATTTT.

This clonotype was seen a few times. A read error may be the cause here, since a much bigger clone is one base away. V and J are TRBV4-1 and TRBJ2-7; tentative D call: TRBD1 (8 bases). The CDR3 consists of 18 residues. Germline V gene data show CDR1 as MGHRA and CDR2 as YSYEKL. The DNA for the CDR3 is TGCGCCAGCTGCCAAGTTATATCGGCGGGAGACAGGGGACACGAGCAGTACTTC. This translates into CASCQVISAGDRGHEQYF.

As regards this clonotype: This sequence may be a read error, since a much larger clone differs from it by one base. The chain recombines TRBV4-1 with TRBJ1-2; D is possibly TRBD1 (6 bases). This CDR3 comprises 15 residues. Trimming cost V 4 bases and J 1 base, with 13 bases left between them. Per germline, CDR1 MGHRA and CDR2 YSYEKL. The CDR3 region has the DNA TGCGCCAGCAGCCCAGGACAGAAATATAACTATGGCTACACCTTC. Translated, it gives CASSPGQKYNYGYTF.

In the case of this clonotype: The junction departs from the called germline gene at one end, perhaps through a read error. The rearrangement links TRBV5-1 to TRBJ1-4; tentatively, D is TRBD1 (6 bases). The V gene's germline CDR1 is SGHRS and CDR2 YFSETQ. The CDR3 loop spans 15 amino acids. CDR3 nucleotide sequence: TGCGCCTGCAGCCCAAACAGGGTGGCTAATGAAAAACAGTTTTTT. Protein: CACSPNRVANEKQFF. Full variable domain (rest looked up from reference TRBV5-1 and TRBJ1-4): KAGVTQTPRYLIKTRGQQVTLSCSPISGHRSVSWYQQTPGQGLQFLFEYFSETQRNKGNFPGRFSGRQFSNSRSEMNVSTLELGDSALYLCACSPNRVANEKQFFGSGTQLSVL.

Notes on this clonotype: This may arise from a read error, as a much more abundant clone is one base away. The V and J genes are TRBV28 and TRBJ1-1; perhaps TRBD1 as D (5 bases). CDR1 is MDHEN, CDR2 SYDVKM, per germline. The CDR3 extends over 13 amino acids. This CDR3 reads CASCLRGTTEAFF. Written as DNA, the CDR3 is TGTGCCAGCTGTTTAAGGGGAACAACTGAAGCTTTCTTT.

This clonotype has a handful of counts. The V and J genes are TRBV7-8 and TRBJ2-4; D is uncertain. The CDR3 covers 16 residues. V was pared by 0 bases and J by 0 bases, with 9 bases between. The V gene's germline CDR1 is SGHVS and CDR2 FQNEAQ. CDR3 DNA sequence: TGTGCCAGCAGCTTAGCTAACAGCATAGCCAAAAACATTCAGTACTTC. Translating gives CASSLANSIAKNIQYF. The complete variable domain, with remaining parts taken from reference TRBV7-8 and TRBJ2-4, reads GAGVSQSPRYKVAKRGQDVALRCDPISGHVSLFWYQQALGQGPEFLTYFQNEAQLDKSGLPSDRFFAERPEGSVSTLKIQRTQQEDSAVYLCASSLANSIAKNIQYFGAGTRLSVL.

This clonotype was counted ten times or more. V and J are TRBV11-2 and TRBJ1-6; the match to TRBD1 covers 9 bases. The CDR3 runs 15 residues. The germline V gene encodes CDR1 SGHAT and CDR2 FQNNGV. The junction had 8 bases not matched to a gene; V was cut back by 4 bases and J by 10 bases. CDR3 coding DNA: TGTGCCAGCAGCTCAATGGGGACAGGGACCTCACCCCTCCACTTT. This sequence encodes CASSSMGTGTSPLHF.

Regarding this clonotype: This is likely a read error, given that the CDR3 carries no conserved phenylalanine or tryptophan at its end. J is TRBJ2-7 and V is TRBV6-5; D ambiguous. The length of the CDR3 is 11 residues. The ends were cut back, 2 bases at V and 2 bases at J, with 1 base in the middle. The germline V gene encodes CDR1 MNHEY and CDR2 SVGAGI. Here the CDR3 DNA reads TGTGCCAGCAGTTACCCCTACGAGCAGTACTTA. It is translated as CASSYPYEQYL.

Comment on this clonotype: One end of the junction does not line up with germline, which may come from a read error. This chain links TRBV10-3 with TRBJ2-7; D remains unclear. Germline V gene data show CDR1 as ENHRY and CDR2 as SYGVKD. The CDR3 sequence is 13 residues long. Written as DNA, the CDR3 is TGTGCCATCACTGTCGGAGCCTCCTACGAGCATTACTTC. Protein sequence: CAITVGASYEHYF.